This paragraph covers one TCR beta chain sequence. Its antigen is undetermined. The PCR made use of 60 Vbeta and 13 Jbeta primers. As originally analysed: In a later analysis, around 10 million of about 80 million unique beta chains occurred in at least two donors. Only in-frame clones appear in the TCRdb table, and some are missing; sequencing was by immunoSEQ multiplex PCR. V and J calls and clone size come straight from that table; D and trimming were deduced from the DNA. The table shows 120,000 or so clones, with under 70% occurring only once. The sample originates from a study of cytomegalovirus exposure and HLA in healthy donors. Findings and caveats of the study: Per published accounts, TCR beta sequences correctly predicted the HLA-A and HLA-B alleles of most subjects.

This CDR3 is built from 14 residues. The germline V gene has CDR1 LNHNV and CDR2 YYDKDF (reference sequence). The V gene lost 2 bases and the J gene lost 5 bases, with 9 bases spanning the gap. The gene calls are TRBV15 and TRBJ1-4; maybe TRBD1 (5 bases). The receptor's source is a man aged 18 to 29 in good health and CMV-seronegative. The sequencing input was PBMCs. The CDR3, as DNA: TGTGCCACCAGCAGAACCTCAGGGAATGAAAAACTGTTTTTT. Translation gives CATSRTSGNEKLFF.